The present T cell receptor beta chain was sequenced within a study of regulatory T cells in long-lasting Graves disease. General observations from the study: Favored gene segments in persistent disease were TRBV28, TRBJ1-2 and TRBJ2-5. Relative to new patients (approximately 1,000), persistent patients exhibited greater sharing of public clonotypes (around 2,800).

Combining iRepertoire HTBI primers with Arm-PCR of CDR3 regions, the authors built TCR beta libraries. TCRdb processed the multiplex PCR reads anew with MiXCR; each CDR3 protein has one entry. This sample has 400,000 to 500,000 distinct CDR3 sequences, with around 21% found just once. Comment on this clonotype: Its specificity is not known.

Time point denoted: persistent/refractory GD, antithyroid drugs over 5 years with positive TRAb. Preparation of the TCR library used RNA extracted from PBMCs. From an endocrinology department in Xi'an, China, came the patients. From each patient, around 9 milliliters of peripheral blood was drawn and collected into an EDTA anticoagulant tube. Per germline, CDR1 SGDLS and CDR2 YYNGEE. This CDR3 is built from 15 residues. V gave up 0 bases and J gave up 9 bases, with 19 bases separating them. V is TRBV9 and J is TRBJ2-7; the D gene is possibly TRBD2 (6 bases). Sample: peripheral blood mononuclear cells (PBMCs), taken when the disease was refractory, from a patient treated with antithyroid drugs. The clonotype was recovered from a female donor with Graves disease. As DNA, the CDR3 is TGTGCCAGCAGCGTAGGTAGCGGCCTAACCGTTGGGCAGTACTTC. This encodes CASSVGSGLTVGQYF. Complete variable domain (other parts from reference TRBV9 and TRBJ2-7): DSGVTQTPKHLITATGQRVTLRCSPRSGDLSVYWYQQSLDQGLQFLIQYYNGEERAKGNILERFSAQQFPDLHSELNLSSLELGDSALYFCASSVGSGLTVGQYFGPGTRLTVT.